Following are 16 T cell receptor beta chains from one sample sequenced in a study of blood T cell repertoires in COVID-19. Here immunoSEQ multiplex PCR was the method, and the copy in TCRdb shows in-frame clones only, minus some. The table records about 43,000 clones, roughly 87% of them present only once. Sequencing used peripheral blood. Every receptor here comes from a woman of 80 years or more with active COVID-19.

The CDR3 sequence: CASRDRVDTEAFF. CDR3 nucleotides: TGTGCCAGCAGAGACAGGGTGGACACTGAAGCTTTCTTT. V usage is TRBV28 and J usage is TRBJ1-1, with TRBD1 matching over 7 bases. CDR1 and CDR2 from the germline V gene are MDHEN and SYDVKM. This CDR3 has 13 residues. J lost 3 bases, V lost 6 bases, and 4 bases had no gene match.

The V and J genes are TRBV5-1 and TRBJ2-7; possibly TRBD1 for D (5 bases). Germline V gene data show CDR1 as SGHRS and CDR2 as YFSETQ. V lost 2 bases and J 2 bases, leaving 8 bases between the germline ends. The CDR3 runs to 13 residues. CDR3 nucleotide sequence: TGCGCCAGCAGCTTCGACAGAACCTACGAGCAGTACTTC. This encodes CASSFDRTYEQYF.

The chain employs TRBV10-3 and TRBJ1-5; D is possibly TRBD1 (6 bases). Between the trimmed V and J ends, which lost 3 bases and 3 bases, there was a span of 12 bases. From germline, CDR1 is ENHRY and CDR2 SYGVKD. The CDR3 is made up of 15 amino acids. The CDR3 sequence: CAISEDRTLNQPQHF. CDR3 in DNA: TGTGCCATCAGTGAAGACAGGACCCTCAATCAGCCCCAGCATTTT.

The chain couples TRBV7-2 to TRBJ1-1; perhaps TRBD1 as D (6 bases). The CDR3 sequence is 14 residues long. Trimming removed 1 base at V and 7 bases at J, with 13 bases between. Per the germline V gene, CDR1 is SGHTA and CDR2 is FQGNSA. The CDR3, as DNA: TGTGCCAGCAGCTTAGGGACAGAGGCGGTTGAAGCTTTCTTT. Translating it yields CASSLGTEAVEAFF.

The chain combines TRBV18 with TRBJ2-7; tentative D call: TRBD1 (6 bases). The CDR3 contains 13 residues. Germline values: CDR1 KGHSH, CDR2 LQKENI. V was shortened by 6 bases and J by 3 bases, with 12 bases between the two germline ends. The CDR3 nucleotides read TGTGCCAGCTCCCAGACAGGTGACTACGAGCAGTACTTC. Amino acids: CASSQTGDYEQYF. The full variable domain, in which reference TRBV18 and TRBJ2-7 provide the parts outside the CDR3, is NAGVMQNPRHLVRRRGQEARLRCSPMKGHSHVYWYRQLPEEGLKFMVYLQKENIIDESGMPKERFSAEFPKEGPSILRIQQVVRGDSAAYFCASSQTGDYEQYFGPGTRLTVT.

The rearrangement links TRBV18 to TRBJ1-4, with D unclear. Germline loops: CDR1 KGHSH, CDR2 LQKENI. CDR3 length: 13 amino acids. V was shortened by 3 bases and J by 5 bases, with 7 bases between the two germline ends. This chain's CDR3 is CASSPSRNEKLFF. The CDR3 DNA reads as TGTGCCAGCTCACCTTCCAGGAATGAAAAACTGTTTTTT.

The chain joins TRBV5-8 to TRBJ2-3; TRBD2 matches 12 bases. The CDR3 extends over 18 amino acids. Germline V gene lookup returns CDR1 SGHTS and CDR2 YDEGEE. V shed 4 bases and J 5 bases; nucleotides not matched to a gene: 14. CDR3 in DNA: TGTGCCAGCAGCCAGGGGACAGGACTAGCGGGGAGCGGAGATACGCAGTATTTT. Protein product: CASSQGTGLAGSGDTQYF. Full variable domain (rest looked up from reference TRBV5-8 and TRBJ2-3): EAGVTQSPTHLIKTRGQQATLRCSPISGHTSVYWYQQALGLGLQFLLWYDEGEERNRGNFPPRFSGRQFPNYSSELNVNALELEDSALYLCASSQGTGLAGSGDTQYFGPGTRLTVL.

The rearrangement uses TRBV7-9 and TRBJ2-5, with D possibly TRBD2 on 6 matching bases. The V gene's germline CDR1 is SEHNR and CDR2 FQNEAQ (reference sequence). The CDR3 has 14 residues. V was shortened by 1 base and J by 5 bases, with 11 bases between the two germline ends. CDR3 DNA sequence: TGTGCCAGCAGCTTAGGGTCGGGGAGGGAGACCCAGTACTTC. Protein product: CASSLGSGRETQYF.

The chain is built from TRBV25-1 and TRBJ2-3; tentative D call: TRBD2 (6 bases). Trimming took 8 bases from V and 2 from J, leaving 8 bases between them. The germline V gene has CDR1 MGHDK and CDR2 SYGVNS. The CDR3 totals 12 residues. The CDR3 loop is CASGGNTDTQYF. CDR3 in DNA: TGTGCCAGCGGAGGGAACACAGATACGCAGTATTTT.

This clone was observed a single time. The chain joins TRBV10-3 to TRBJ2-1; D perhaps matches TRBD2 (5 bases). CDR1 and CDR2 from the germline V gene are ENHRY and SYGVKD. The CDR3 contains 13 residues. The V gene lost 3 bases and the J gene lost 9 bases, with 12 bases spanning the gap. This CDR3 is CAISDPRAREQFF. CDR3 coding DNA: TGTGCCATCAGTGACCCGAGGGCGCGTGAGCAGTTCTTC.

This sequence joins TRBV24-1 and TRBJ2-3; 9 positions match TRBD1. The CDR3 consists of 15 residues. Germline V lookup: CDR1 KGHDR, CDR2 SFDVKD. J lost 6 bases, V lost 5 bases, and 8 bases had no gene match. CDR3 coding DNA: TGTGCCACCAGTGCCACAGGGGGCCAGACGGATACGCAGTATTTT. As protein: CATSATGGQTDTQYF.

The chain carries TRBV28 and TRBJ1-1; D gene uncertain. V was pared by 10 bases and J by 2 bases, with 11 bases between. CDR3 length equals 12 residues. The germline V gene encodes CDR1 MDHEN and CDR2 SYDVKM. The CDR3 nucleotides read TGTGCCATCCTCGCGGGCAACACTGAAGCTTTCTTT. Protein product: CAILAGNTEAFF.

V usage is TRBV19 and J usage is TRBJ1-5; 9 bases agree with TRBD1. Germline loops: CDR1 LNHDA, CDR2 SQIVND (reference sequence). The J segment lost 4 bases and the V segment lost 5 bases, leaving 9 bases of the junction unmatched. The CDR3 has 16 residues. The DNA of the CDR3 is TGTGCCAGTAGTCTCCGACAGGGGGGTACTAATCAGCCCCAGCATTTT. Translated: CASSLRQGGTNQPQHF.

The J gene is TRBJ2-1, the V gene TRBV27, with a tentative D call TRBD2 (6 bases). V gave up 10 bases and J gave up 7 bases, with 17 bases separating them. Germline V gives CDR1 MNHEY, CDR2 SMNVEV (reference sequence). The CDR3 is 13 amino acids. CDR3: CATRTGVANEQFF. CDR3 DNA: TGTGCCACCAGGACGGGAGTTGCAAATGAGCAGTTCTTC.

This clone was seen just once. This sequence joins TRBV7-2 and TRBJ2-5, with D possibly being TRBD1 (6 bases). CDR1 and CDR2 (germline): SGHTA, FQGNSA. The CDR3 length is 15 residues. V was trimmed by 5 bases and J by 5 bases, leaving 18 bases between them. CDR3 protein: CASSTLDRIRETQYF. Here the CDR3 DNA reads TGTGCCAGCAGCACACTCGACAGGATCAGGGAGACCCAGTACTTC.

This clone occurred once. V usage is TRBV18 and J usage is TRBJ2-7, with 8 bases aligning to TRBD1. Germline-derived CDR1 and CDR2 are KGHSH and LQKENI. This CDR3 region has 13 residues. V lost 3 bases and J lost 7; bases outside the gene matches: 5. The CDR3 region is CASSPQGAREQYF. In DNA, the CDR3 is TGTGCCAGCTCACCCCAGGGGGCGCGGGAGCAGTACTTC.